This TCR beta chain came from a study of blood T cell repertoires in COVID-19. Study context: COVID-19 samples from acute and convalescent phases originated in the United States, Italy and Spain. The cDNA or gDNA used as material had been derived from T cells, B-cell-depleted T cells, or PBMCs.

Seattle participants joined during active infection and were tracked over time. The CDR3 is 14 amino acids. The V gene end was trimmed by 6 bases and the J gene end by 5 bases; junction bases not matched to a gene: 6. Germline loops: CDR1 LGHDT, CDR2 YNNKEL (reference sequence). Per the original data handling: Nucleated cell number was recorded as an estimate derived from reference gene primer amplification. Sequenced by immunoSEQ multiplex PCR; TCRdb stores in-frame clones only, minus some. That table furnishes V, J and clone size, whereas the DNA furnished D and trimming. The sample records 150,000 to 200,000 clones, roughly 82% being singletons.

This TCR was sampled from a woman aged 40 to 50 with COVID-19, enrolled during active disease. V and J are TRBV3-1 (or the pseudogene TRBV3-2) and TRBJ1-4, with 7 bases aligning to TRBD1. The sequencing input was peripheral blood. The CDR3 protein is CASSLSGQNEKLFF. The DNA for the CDR3 is TGTGCCAGCAGTCTTTCGGGACAGAATGAAAAACTGTTTTTT.